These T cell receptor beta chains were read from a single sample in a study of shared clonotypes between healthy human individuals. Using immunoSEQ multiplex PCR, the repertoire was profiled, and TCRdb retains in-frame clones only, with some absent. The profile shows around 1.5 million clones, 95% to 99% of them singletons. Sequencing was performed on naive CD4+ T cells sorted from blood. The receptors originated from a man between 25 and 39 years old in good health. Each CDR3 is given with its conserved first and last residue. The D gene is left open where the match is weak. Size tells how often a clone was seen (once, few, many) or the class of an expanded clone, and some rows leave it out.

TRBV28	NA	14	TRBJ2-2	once	TGTGCCAGCAGTCTCCTCGACCGGACCGGGGAGCTGTTTTTT	CASSLLDRTGELFF
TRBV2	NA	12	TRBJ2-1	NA	TGTGCCAGCATAACGGGTAACAATGAGCAGTTCTTC	CASITGNNEQFF
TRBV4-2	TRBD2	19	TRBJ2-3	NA	TGTGCCAGCAGCCAAGAGGGGAGGGTAGCGGGAGGCCCCGAAGGTACGCAGTATTTT	CASSQEGRVAGGPEGTQYF
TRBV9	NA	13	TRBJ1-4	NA	TGTGCCAGCAGCGATGGAGGGTTTGAAAAACTGTTTTTT	CASSDGGFEKLFF
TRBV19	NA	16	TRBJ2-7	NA	TGTGCCAGTAGTATAGCGGGCACATCGGCCTCCTACGAGCAGTACTTC	CASSIAGTSASYEQYF
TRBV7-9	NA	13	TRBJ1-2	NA	TGTGCCAGCAGCTCGACAGGTGTCTATGGCTACACCTTC	CASSSTGVYGYTF
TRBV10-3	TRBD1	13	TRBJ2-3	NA	TGTGCCATCTCGACAGGGTGGGCAGATACGCAGTATTTT	CAISTGWADTQYF
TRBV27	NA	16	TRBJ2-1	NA	TGTGCCAGCAGCCCCCCCCTGGGGGCGTCCTACAATGAGCAGTTCTTC	CASSPPLGASYNEQFF
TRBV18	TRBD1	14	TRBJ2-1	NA	TGTGCCAGCTCACGAGGGGGACAGACCAGTGAGCAGTTCTTC	CASSRGGQTSEQFF
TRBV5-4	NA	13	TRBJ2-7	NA	TGTGCCAGCAGCCAACAATTATACCTCGAGCAGTACTTC	CASSQQLYLEQYF
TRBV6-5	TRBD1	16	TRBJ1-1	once	TGTGCCAGCAGTTACGGGAGTCAGGGGGTAAGGACTGAAGCTTTCTTT	CASSYGSQGVRTEAFF
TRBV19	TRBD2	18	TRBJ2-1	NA	TGTGCCAGTAGTACCGATAGCGGGAGGGCATGGTCCTACAATGAGCAGTTCTTC	CASSTDSGRAWSYNEQFF
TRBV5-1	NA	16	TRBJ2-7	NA	TGCGCCAGCACCAACGTCCAAGGGGGTAGCTCCTACGAGCAGTACTTC	CASTNVQGGSSYEQYF
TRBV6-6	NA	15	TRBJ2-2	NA	TGTGCCAGCAGTTACAATGCTCGGGACGCCGGGGAGCTGTTTTTT	CASSYNARDAGELFF
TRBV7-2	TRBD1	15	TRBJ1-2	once	TGTGCCAGCAGCTTAGCAGACAGGGCGAGTTATGGCTACACCTTC	CASSLADRASYGYTF
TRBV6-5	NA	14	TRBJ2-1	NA	TGTGCCAGCAGGTCCAGAGGGGGCTACAATGAGCAGTTCTTC	CASRSRGGYNEQFF
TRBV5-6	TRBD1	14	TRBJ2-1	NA	TGTGCCAGCAGCGCGGGACAGGGGGGCGATGAGCAGTTCTTC	CASSAGQGGDEQFF
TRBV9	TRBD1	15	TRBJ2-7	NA	TGTGCCAGCAGCGTTCTGGACAGGGGTCCCCACGAGCAGTACTTC	CASSVLDRGPHEQYF
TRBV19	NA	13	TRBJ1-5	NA	TGTGCCAGTCAAGCAGGACGCTATCAGCCCCAGCATTTT	CASQAGRYQPQHF
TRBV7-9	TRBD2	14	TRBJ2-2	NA	TGTGCCACCGTTCTAGCGGTTTACACCGGGGAGCTGTTTTTT	CATVLAVYTGELFF
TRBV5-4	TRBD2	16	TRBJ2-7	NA	TGTGCCAGCAGCTCCCTAGTGACTAGCGGGAGCTACGAGCAGTACTTC	CASSSLVTSGSYEQYF
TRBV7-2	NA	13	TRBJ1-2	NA	TGTGCCAGCAGCTTAGAGGCGGGACAAGGCTACACCTTC	CASSLEAGQGYTF
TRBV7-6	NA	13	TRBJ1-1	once	TGTGCCAGCAGTTTCGACCGAGACACTGAAGCTTTCTTT	CASSFDRDTEAFF
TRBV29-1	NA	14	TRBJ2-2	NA	TGCAGCGTCCCCGGACGGCGGAATACCGGGGAGCTGTTTTTT	CSVPGRRNTGELFF
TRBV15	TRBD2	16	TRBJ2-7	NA	TGTGCCACCAGCAGAGATTACGGCGGGAGCAGGAACGAGCAGTACTTC	CATSRDYGGSRNEQYF